This T cell receptor (beta chain) was identified in a study of T cells after yellow fever vaccination (dated by TCRdb to between 2018 and 2020). General notes on the study: Libraries from fractions with low cell numbers were prepared with the SMART-Seq v4 Ultra Low Input RNA kit. Blood was collected at multiple timepoints before and after primary and secondary immunization, and bulk PBMC replicates and cell subsets were isolated. Two healthy male donors, one aged 18 to 29 and one aged 30 to 40 years, were included in the cohort. To track T-cell clones before and after primary and booster YFV17D yellow fever vaccination, bulk TCR alpha and beta repertoires were sequenced longitudinally. Study-wide findings and limitations: Because abundant contaminating clonotypes from the bulk population could be contained in FACS-sorted repertoires, computational filtering was required. A small share of clonotypes was detected in both CD4 and CD8 compartments, with the overlap likely arising from convergent recombination. Compared with the primary T-cell response, the secondary T-cell response was faster but weaker, reaching its peak on day 5 rather than on day 15. Most clones expanded after primary vaccination (roughly 96% of CD4 and approximately 86% of CD8) were re-detected after the booster, suggesting that broad memory maintenance occurred. Only a couple of donors were included in the study, so the extent to which the findings can be generalized is limited.

Sequencing was carried out with an Illumina NovaSeq 6000. TCR cDNA was made using 5'RACE template switching, a step that added a universal primer site and unique molecular identifiers. Priming of cDNA synthesis was performed from both the TCR alpha and TCR beta constant segments. Two PCR steps were used to amplify libraries, with sample barcodes and sequencing adapters being added in the second step. Libraries were sequenced on Illumina HiSeq 2500 (2x100 bp) or NovaSeq (2x150 bp). The source study handled its data this way. MIGEC handled demultiplexing of reads and collapsing into UMI consensus sequences, while MiXCR performed V(D)J alignment. Using edgeR on replicate PBMC samples, clonotypes were called vaccine-responding if FDR was below 0.01 and the log2 fold change was above 5 up to day 15. Each bulk clonotype was labeled CD4 or CD8 based on which sequenced repertoire, CD4 or CD8, contained the clonotype at higher abundance. TCRdb trimmed the raw reads at Q25, called clones with MiXCR and kept productive beta chains. CDR3 protein duplicates are merged, each entry listing the most common genes and DNA. TCRdb's processing, not the authors', yielded these V and J calls. The sample data list hundreds of thousands of distinct CDR3 sequences, and around 12% of these were observed just once. The ten largest clones represent 2.5% to 4% of the sample.

The treatment or condition label of this sample denotes: live attenuated yellow fever vaccine strain. PBMCs were isolated from peripheral blood using a standard Ficoll-Paque protocol. CD4 and CD8 T-cell fractions were isolated with Dynabeads CD4 and CD8 positive selection kits. TriZol was used to extract RNA from bulk PBMCs, from CD4 and CD8 fractions, and from dextramer-positive and dextramer-negative fractions. Points on this clonotype: Its antigen remains undetermined. Nothing much larger sits one base from this clone, and base qualities are not available.

Taken from cysteine to phenylalanine, the CDR3 has 14 residues. Of the read, only the CDR3 DNA is kept; its 42 bases are in frame from base 1. V and J lose 7 bases and 2 bases, and a span of 11 bases separates them. CDR1 and CDR2, per the germline V gene, are MDHEN and SYDVKM. The rearranged chain carries TRBV28 and TRBJ1-4; a tentative D call is TRBD1 (6 bases match). Specimen: CD4+ T cells sorted from PBMCs, collected 15 days after the yellow fever booster vaccination. The TCR sequence derives from a man between 18 and 35 years old who received the YFV17D yellow fever vaccine. The DNA is TGTGCCAGCATCACAGGGTCGACTAATGAAAAACTGTTTTTT. Its product reads: CASITGSTNEKLFF.